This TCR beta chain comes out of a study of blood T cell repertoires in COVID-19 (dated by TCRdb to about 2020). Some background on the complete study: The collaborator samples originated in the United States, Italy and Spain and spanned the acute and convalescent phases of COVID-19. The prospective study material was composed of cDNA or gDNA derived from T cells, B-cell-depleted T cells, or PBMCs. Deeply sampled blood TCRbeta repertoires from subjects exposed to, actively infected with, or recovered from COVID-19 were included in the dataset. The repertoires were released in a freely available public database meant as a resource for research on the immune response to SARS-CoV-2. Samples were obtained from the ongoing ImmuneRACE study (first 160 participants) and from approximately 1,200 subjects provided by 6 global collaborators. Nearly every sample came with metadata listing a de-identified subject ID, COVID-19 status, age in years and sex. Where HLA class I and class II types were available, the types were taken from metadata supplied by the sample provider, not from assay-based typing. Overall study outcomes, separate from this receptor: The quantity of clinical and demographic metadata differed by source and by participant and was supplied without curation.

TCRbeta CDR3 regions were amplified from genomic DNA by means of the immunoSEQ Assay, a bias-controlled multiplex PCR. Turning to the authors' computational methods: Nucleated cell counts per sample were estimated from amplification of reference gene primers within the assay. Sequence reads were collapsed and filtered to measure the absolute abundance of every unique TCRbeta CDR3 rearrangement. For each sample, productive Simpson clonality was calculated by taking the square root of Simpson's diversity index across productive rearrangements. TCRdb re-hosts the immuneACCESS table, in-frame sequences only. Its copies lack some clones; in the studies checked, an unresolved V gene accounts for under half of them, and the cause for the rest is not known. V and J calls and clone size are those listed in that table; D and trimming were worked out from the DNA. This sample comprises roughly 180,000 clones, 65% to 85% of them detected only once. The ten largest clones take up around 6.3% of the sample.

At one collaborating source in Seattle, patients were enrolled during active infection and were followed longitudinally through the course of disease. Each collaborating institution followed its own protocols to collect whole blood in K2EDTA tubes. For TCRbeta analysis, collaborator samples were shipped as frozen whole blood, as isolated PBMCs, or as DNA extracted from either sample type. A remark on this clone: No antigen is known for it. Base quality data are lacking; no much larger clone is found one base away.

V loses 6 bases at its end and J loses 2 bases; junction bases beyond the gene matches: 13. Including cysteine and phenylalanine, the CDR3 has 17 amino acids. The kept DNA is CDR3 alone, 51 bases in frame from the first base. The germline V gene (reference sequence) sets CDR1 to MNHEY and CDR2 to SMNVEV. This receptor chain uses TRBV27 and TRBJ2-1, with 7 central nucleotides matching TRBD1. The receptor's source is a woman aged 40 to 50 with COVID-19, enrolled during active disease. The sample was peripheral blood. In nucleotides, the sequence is TGTGCCAGCAGCCCAGGGACAGTCGAACGAACCTACAATGAGCAGTTCTTC. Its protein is CASSPGTVERTYNEQFF.